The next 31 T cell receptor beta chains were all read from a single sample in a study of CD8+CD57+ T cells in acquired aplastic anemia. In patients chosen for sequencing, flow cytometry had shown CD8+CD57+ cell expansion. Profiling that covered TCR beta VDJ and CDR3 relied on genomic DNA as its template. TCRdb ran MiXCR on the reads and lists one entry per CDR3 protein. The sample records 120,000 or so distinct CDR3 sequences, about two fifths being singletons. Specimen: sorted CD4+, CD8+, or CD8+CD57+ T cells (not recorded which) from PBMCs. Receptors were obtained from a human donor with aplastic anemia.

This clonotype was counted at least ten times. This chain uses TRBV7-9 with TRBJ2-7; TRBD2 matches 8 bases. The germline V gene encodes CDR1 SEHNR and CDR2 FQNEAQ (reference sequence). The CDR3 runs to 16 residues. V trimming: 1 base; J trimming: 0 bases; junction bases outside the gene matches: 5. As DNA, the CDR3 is TGTGCCAGCAGCTTAGACGGGGGGGGCTTCTCCTACGAGCAGTACTTC. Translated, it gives CASSLDGGGFSYEQYF.

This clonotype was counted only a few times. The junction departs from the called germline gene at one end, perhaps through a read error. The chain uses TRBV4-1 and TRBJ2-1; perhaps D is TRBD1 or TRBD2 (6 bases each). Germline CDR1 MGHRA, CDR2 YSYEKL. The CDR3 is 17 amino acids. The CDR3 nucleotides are TGCGCCAGCAGCCAAGAGGGGGGCTTGAGCTCCTACAGTGAGCAGTTCTTC. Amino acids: CASSQEGGLSSYSEQFF.

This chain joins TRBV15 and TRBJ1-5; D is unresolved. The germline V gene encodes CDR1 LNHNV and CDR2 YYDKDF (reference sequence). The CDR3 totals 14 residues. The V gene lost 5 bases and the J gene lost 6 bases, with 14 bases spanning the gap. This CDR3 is CATSWGRSSQPQHF. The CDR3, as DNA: TGTGCCACCAGCTGGGGTAGGTCTAGTCAGCCCCAGCATTTT.

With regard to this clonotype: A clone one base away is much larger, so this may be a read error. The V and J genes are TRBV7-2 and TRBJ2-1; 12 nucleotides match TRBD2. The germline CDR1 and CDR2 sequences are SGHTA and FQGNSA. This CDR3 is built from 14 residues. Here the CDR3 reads CASSLGGLAGGQSF. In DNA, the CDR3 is TGTGCCAGCAGCTTAGGCGGGCTAGCGGGGGGGCAGTCCTTC.

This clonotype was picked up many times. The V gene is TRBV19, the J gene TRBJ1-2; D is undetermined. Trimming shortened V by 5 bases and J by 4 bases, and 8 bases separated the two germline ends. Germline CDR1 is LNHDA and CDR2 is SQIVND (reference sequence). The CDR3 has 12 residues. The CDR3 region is CASSPSSYGYTF. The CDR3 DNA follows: TGTGCCAGTAGTCCGTCATCCTATGGCTACACCTTC.

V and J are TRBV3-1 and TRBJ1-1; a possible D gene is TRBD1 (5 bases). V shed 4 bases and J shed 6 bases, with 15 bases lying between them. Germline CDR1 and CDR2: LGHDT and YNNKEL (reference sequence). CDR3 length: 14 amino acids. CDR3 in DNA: TGTGCCAGCAGCCTTACTCCAGGGATCGCTGAAGCTTTCTTT. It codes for CASSLTPGIAEAFF. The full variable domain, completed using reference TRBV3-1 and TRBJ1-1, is DTAVSQTPKYLVTQMGNDKSIKCEQNLGHDTMYWYKQDSKKFLKIMFSYNNKELIINETVPNRFSPKSPDKAHLNLHINSLELGDSAVYFCASSLTPGIAEAFFGQGTRLTVV.

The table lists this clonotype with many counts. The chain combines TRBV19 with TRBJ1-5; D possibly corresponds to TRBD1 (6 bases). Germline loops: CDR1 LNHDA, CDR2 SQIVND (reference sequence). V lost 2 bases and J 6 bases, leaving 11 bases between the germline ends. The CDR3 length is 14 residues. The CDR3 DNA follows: TGTGCCAGTAGTATATTGGGGGCAGGTCAGCCCCAGCATTTT. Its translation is CASSILGAGQPQHF. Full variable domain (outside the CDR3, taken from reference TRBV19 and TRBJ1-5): DGGITQSPKYLFRKEGQNVTLSCEQNLNHDAMYWYRQDPGQGLRLIYYSQIVNDFQKGDIAEGYSVSREKKESFPLTVTSAQKNPTAFYLCASSILGAGQPQHFGDGTRLSIL.

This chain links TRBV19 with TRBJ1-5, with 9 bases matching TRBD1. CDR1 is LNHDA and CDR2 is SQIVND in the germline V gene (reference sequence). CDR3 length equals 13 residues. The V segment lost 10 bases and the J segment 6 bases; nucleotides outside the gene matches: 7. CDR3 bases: TGTGCCATTTCAATGGACAGGGGTCAGCCCCAGCATTTT. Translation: CAISMDRGQPQHF.

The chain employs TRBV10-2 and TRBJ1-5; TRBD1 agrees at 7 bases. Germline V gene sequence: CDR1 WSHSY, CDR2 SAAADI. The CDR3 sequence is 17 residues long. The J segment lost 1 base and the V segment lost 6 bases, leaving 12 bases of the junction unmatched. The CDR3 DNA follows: TGCGCCAGCAGGAGGACAGGACCCGTGAACAGCAATCAGCCCCAGCATTTT. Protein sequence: CASRRTGPVNSNQPQHF.

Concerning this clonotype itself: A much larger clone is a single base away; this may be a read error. CDR3 in amino acids: CSARGGSYNEQYF. The CDR3 DNA reads TGCAGTGCCCGCGGGGGTTCCTACAATGAGCAGTACTTC. The genes are TRBV20-1 and TRBJ2-7; 7 positions agree with TRBD2. The CDR3 totals 13 residues. The germline V gene has CDR1 DFQATT and CDR2 SNEGSKA (reference sequence). The J segment lost 7 bases and the V segment lost 6 bases, leaving 12 bases of the junction unmatched.

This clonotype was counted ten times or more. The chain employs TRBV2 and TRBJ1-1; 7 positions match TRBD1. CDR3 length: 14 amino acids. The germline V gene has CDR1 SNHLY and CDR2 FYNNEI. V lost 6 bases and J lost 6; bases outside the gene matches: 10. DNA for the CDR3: TGTGCCAGCAGGGGTGGACAGGATCGGGCTGAAGCTTTCTTT. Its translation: CASRGGQDRAEAFF.

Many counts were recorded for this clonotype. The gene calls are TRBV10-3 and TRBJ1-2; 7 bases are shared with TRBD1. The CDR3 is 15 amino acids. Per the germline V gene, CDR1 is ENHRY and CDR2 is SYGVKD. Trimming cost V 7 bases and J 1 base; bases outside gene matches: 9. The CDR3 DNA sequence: TGTGCCATCAAGCTCGCAGGGGGAGTTAACTATGGCTACACCTTC. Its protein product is CAIKLAGGVNYGYTF.

The CDR3 region is CATSREGLAGGYTF. The CDR3 coding sequence is TGTGCCACCAGCAGAGAGGGACTAGCGGGGGGCTACACCTTC. The V and J genes are TRBV15 and TRBJ1-2, with D perhaps matching TRBD1 (5 bases). The V gene's germline CDR1 is LNHNV and CDR2 YYDKDF (reference sequence). Trimming shortened V by 0 bases and J by 8 bases, and 13 bases separated the two germline ends. CDR3 size: 14 residues.

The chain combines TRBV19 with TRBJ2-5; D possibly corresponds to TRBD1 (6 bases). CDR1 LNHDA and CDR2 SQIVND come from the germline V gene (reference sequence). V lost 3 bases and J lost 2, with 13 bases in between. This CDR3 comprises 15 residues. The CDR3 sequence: CASSINRVTQETQYF. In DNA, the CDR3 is TGTGCCAGTAGTATCAACAGGGTAACACAAGAGACCCAGTACTTC.

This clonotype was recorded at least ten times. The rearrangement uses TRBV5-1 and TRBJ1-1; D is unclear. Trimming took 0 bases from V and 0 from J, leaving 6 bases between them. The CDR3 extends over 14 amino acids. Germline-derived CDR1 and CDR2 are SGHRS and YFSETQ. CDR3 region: CASSLGIMNTEAFF. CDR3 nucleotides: TGCGCCAGCAGCTTGGGTATTATGAACACTGAAGCTTTCTTT.

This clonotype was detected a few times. DNA of the CDR3: TGTGCCAGCAGCTCGCGGGAGAGGAACACTGAAGCTTTCTTT. Its translation: CASSSRERNTEAFF. This chain uses TRBV3-1 with TRBJ1-1; D unresolved. The CDR3 is 14 amino acids. With 5 bases removed from V and 1 base from J, the gap between germline ends came to 11 bases. Germline-derived CDR1 and CDR2 are LGHDT and YNNKEL (reference sequence).

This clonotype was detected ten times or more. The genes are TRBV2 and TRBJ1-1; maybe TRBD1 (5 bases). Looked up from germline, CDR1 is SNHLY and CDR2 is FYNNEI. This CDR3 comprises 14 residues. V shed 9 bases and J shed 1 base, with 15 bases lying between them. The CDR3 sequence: CARTKQDQNTEAFF. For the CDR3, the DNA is TGTGCCAGAACTAAACAGGATCAGAACACTGAAGCTTTCTTT.

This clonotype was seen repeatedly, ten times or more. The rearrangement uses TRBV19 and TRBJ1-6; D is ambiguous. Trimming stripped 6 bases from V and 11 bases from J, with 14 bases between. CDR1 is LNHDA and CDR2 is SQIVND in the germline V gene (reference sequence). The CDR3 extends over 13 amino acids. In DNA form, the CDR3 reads TGTGCCAGTAGACCTTCACAAACTGCACCCCTCCACTTT. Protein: CASRPSQTAPLHF. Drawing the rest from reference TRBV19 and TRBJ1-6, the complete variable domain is DGGITQSPKYLFRKEGQNVTLSCEQNLNHDAMYWYRQDPGQGLRLIYYSQIVNDFQKGDIAEGYSVSREKKESFPLTVTSAQKNPTAFYLCASRPSQTAPLHFGNGTRLTVT.

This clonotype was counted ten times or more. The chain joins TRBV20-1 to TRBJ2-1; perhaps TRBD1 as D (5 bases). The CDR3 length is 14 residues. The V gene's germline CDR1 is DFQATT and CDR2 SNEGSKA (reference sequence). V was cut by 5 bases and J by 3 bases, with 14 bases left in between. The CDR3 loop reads CSAQWGDSYNEQFF. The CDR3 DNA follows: TGCAGTGCTCAGTGGGGTGACAGCTACAATGAGCAGTTCTTC.

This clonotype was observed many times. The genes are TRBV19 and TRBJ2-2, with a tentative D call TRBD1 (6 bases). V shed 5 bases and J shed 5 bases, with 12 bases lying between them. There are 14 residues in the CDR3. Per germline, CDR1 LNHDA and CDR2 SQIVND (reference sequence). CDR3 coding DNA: TGTGCCAGTAGTCGGGACATAGGTACCGGGGAGCTGTTTTTT. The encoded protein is CASSRDIGTGELFF.

CDR3 amino acids: CASSLEAGGGDTQYF. In nucleotides, the CDR3 is TGCGCCAGCAGCTTGGAGGCAGGGGGAGGGGATACGCAGTATTTT. The V call is TRBV5-1, the J call TRBJ2-3; D is possibly TRBD1 or TRBD2 (7 bases each). The CDR3 totals 15 residues. Between the trimmed V and J ends, which lost 0 bases and 6 bases, there was a span of 14 bases. The V gene's germline CDR1 is SGHRS and CDR2 YFSETQ. Full variable domain (rest looked up from reference TRBV5-1 and TRBJ2-3): KAGVTQTPRYLIKTRGQQVTLSCSPISGHRSVSWYQQTPGQGLQFLFEYFSETQRNKGNFPGRFSGRQFSNSRSEMNVSTLELGDSALYLCASSLEAGGGDTQYFGPGTRLTVL.

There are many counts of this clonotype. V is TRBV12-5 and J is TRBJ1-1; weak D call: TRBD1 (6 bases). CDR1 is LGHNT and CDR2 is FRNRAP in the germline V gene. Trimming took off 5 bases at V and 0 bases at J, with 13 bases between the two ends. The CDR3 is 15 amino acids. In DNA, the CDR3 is TGTGCTAGTGGTCGTGGCGGACAGTTGAACACTGAAGCTTTCTTT. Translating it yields CASGRGGQLNTEAFF.

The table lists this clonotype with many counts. The CDR3 loop is CASSIRAGGTEAFF. CDR3 bases: TGTGCCAGTAGTATTAGGGCAGGGGGCACTGAAGCTTTCTTT. The V and J genes are TRBV19 and TRBJ1-1; TRBD1 matches 7 bases. The CDR3 consists of 14 residues. Germline CDR1 LNHDA, CDR2 SQIVND (reference sequence). J lost 4 bases, V lost 3 bases, and 5 bases had no gene match.

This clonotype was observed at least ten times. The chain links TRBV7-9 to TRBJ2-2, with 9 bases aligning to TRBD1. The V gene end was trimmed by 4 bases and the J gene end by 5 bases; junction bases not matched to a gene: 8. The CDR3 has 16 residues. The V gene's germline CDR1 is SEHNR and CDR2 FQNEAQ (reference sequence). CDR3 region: CASSSTGGAGTGELFF. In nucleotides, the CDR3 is TGTGCCAGCAGCTCTACAGGGGGCGCAGGGACCGGGGAGCTGTTTTTT.

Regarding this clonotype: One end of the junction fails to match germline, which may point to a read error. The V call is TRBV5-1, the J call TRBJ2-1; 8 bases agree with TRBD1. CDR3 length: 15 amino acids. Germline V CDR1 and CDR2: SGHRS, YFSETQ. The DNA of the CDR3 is TGCGCCAACAGCTCGATGGACAGGGCGCACAATGAGCGGTTCTTC. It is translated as CANSSMDRAHNERFF.

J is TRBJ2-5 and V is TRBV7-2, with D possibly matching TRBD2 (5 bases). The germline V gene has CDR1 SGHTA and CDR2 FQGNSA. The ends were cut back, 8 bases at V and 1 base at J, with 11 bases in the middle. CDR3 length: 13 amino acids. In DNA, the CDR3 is TGTGCCAGCTCCCGGACTCTCCAAGAGACCCAGTACTTC. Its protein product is CASSRTLQETQYF.

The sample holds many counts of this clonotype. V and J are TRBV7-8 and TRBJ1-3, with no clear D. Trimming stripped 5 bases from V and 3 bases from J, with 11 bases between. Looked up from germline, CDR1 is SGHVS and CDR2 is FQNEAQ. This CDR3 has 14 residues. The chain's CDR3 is CASSPHKDGNTIYF. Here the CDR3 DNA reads TGTGCCAGCAGCCCGCATAAGGATGGAAACACCATATATTTT.

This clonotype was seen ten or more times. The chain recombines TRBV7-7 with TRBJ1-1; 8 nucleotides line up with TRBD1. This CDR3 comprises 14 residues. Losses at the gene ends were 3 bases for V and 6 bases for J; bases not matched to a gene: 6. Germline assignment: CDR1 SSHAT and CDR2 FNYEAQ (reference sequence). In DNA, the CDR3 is TGTGCCAGCAGCTTCCCAGGGGGCGAGGCTGAAGCTTTCTTT. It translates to CASSFPGGEAEAFF.

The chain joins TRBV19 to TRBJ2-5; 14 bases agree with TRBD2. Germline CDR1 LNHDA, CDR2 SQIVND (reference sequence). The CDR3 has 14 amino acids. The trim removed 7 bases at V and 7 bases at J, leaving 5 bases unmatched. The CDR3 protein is CASKTSGGAGTQYF. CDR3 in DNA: TGTGCCAGTAAGACTAGCGGGGGGGCGGGGACCCAGTACTTC.

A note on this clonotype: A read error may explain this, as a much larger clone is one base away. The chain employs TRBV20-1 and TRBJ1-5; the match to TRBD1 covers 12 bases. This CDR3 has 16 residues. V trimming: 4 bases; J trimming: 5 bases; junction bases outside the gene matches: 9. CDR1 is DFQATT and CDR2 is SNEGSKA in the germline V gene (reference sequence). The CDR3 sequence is CSATTGQGAVDQPQHF. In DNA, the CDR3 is TGCAGTGCTACGACGGGACAGGGGGCGGTCGATCAGCCCCAGCATTTT.

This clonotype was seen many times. In DNA form, the CDR3 reads TGTGCCAGCAGTGAAGCTCCTACCACCGGGTACGAGCAGTACTTC. It translates to CASSEAPTTGYEQYF. The chain joins TRBV6-1 to TRBJ2-7; no reliable D call. The ends were cut back, 0 bases at V and 4 bases at J, with 13 bases in the middle. The CDR3 spans 15 residues. CDR1 and CDR2 (germline): MNHNS, SASEGT.